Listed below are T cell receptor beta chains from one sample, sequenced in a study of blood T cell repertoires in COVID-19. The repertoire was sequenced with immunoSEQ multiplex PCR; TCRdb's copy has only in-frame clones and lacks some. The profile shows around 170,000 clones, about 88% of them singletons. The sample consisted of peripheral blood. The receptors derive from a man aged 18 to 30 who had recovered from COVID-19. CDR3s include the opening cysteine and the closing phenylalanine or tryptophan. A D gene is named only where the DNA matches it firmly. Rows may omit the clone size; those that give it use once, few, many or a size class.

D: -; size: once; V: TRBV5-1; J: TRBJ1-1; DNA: TGCGCCAGCAGCCCGACGGGGTCCAACACTGAAGCTTTCTTT; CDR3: CASSPTGSNTEAFF
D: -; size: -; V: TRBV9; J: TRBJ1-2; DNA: TGTGCCAGCAGCGTATTGGGGGAGGGCTATGGCTACACCTTC; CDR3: CASSVLGEGYGYTF
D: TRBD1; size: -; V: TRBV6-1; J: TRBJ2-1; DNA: TGTGCCAGCAGTGAAGAGGGACAGGGGAGCTATGAGCAGTTCTTC; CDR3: CASSEEGQGSYEQFF
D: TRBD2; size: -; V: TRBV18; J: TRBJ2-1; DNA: TGTGCCAGCTCACCACCGGGTAGCGGGAGGGCCAGGAATGAGCAGTTCTTC; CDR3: CASSPPGSGRARNEQFF
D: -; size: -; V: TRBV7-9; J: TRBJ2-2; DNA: TGTGCCAGCAGCTTAGCGGGAGGGAACACCGGGGAGCTGTTTTTT; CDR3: CASSLAGGNTGELFF
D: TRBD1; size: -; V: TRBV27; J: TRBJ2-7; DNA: TGTGCCAGCAGTTCATCCGCAGGGACAGGGCGCTACGAGCAGTACTTC; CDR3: CASSSSAGTGRYEQYF
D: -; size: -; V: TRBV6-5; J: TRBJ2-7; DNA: TGTGCCAGCAGTTACCTGAGGGGGAGCGAGCAGTACTTC; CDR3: CASSYLRGSEQYF
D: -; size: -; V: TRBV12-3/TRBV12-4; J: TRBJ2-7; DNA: TGTGCCAGCAGTCGCAGGGAGGTCGAGCAGTACTTC; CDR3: CASSRREVEQYF
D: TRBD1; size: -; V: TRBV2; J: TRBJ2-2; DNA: TGTGCCAGCAGAGGGACAGCCGGGGAGCTGTTTTTT; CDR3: CASRGTAGELFF
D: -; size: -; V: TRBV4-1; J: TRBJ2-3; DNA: TGCGCCAGCAGCCAAGATCGACAGCCTTCAGATACGCAGTATTTT; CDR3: CASSQDRQPSDTQYF
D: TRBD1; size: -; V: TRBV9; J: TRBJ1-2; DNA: TGTGCCAGCAGCGGTACCGGGACAGGGTGGAGGAATGGCTACACCTTC; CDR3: CASSGTGTGWRNGYTF
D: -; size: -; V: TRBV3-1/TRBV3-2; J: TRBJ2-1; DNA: TGTGCCAGCAGCCAAGAAGGTTTCCAGGGGCAGTTCTTC; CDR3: CASSQEGFQGQFF
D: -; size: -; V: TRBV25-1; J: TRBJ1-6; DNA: TGTGCCAGCAGTGCGACCTCGGGATATAATTCACCCCTCCACTTT; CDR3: CASSATSGYNSPLHF
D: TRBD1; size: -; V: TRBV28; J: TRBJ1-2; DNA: TGTGCCAGCAGTTCACCGGGACAGATCTATGGCTACACCTTC; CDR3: CASSSPGQIYGYTF
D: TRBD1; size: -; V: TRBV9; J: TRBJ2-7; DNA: TGTGCCAGCAGCCCGTCGGACAGGAGCTCCTACGAGCAGTACTTC; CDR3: CASSPSDRSSYEQYF
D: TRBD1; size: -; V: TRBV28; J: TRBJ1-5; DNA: TGTGCCAGCAGTTTAGGACAGGTAGGCAATCAGCCCCAGCATTTT; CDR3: CASSLGQVGNQPQHF
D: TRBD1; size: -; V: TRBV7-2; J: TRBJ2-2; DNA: TGTGCCAGCAGCTTAAGGGGACAGGCCTCTTCCGGGGAGCTGTTTTTT; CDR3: CASSLRGQASSGELFF
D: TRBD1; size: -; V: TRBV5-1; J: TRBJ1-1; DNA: TGCGCCAGCAGCTTGGGTGGGACAGGAGGAGTAGCTTTCTTT; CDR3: CASSLGGTGGVAFF
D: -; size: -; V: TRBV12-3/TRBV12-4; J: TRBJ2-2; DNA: TGTGCCAGCAGTGACAGAAGCACCGGGGAGCTGTTTTTT; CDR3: CASSDRSTGELFF